This is a list of T cell receptor beta chains from one sample in a study of T-cell reconstitution after alpha-beta-depleted transplantation in children. TCRdb re-analysed the PCR reads in MiXCR, keeping a single row per CDR3 protein. The data show roughly 350,000 distinct CDR3 sequences, around 16% seen once. The sample here was PBMCs, mostly from graft donor cells, taken 360 days after TCRalphabeta/CD19-depleted stem cell transplant. The receptor set was obtained from a male patient between 2 and 15 years old who had a stem cell transplant for acute lymphoblastic leukemia, so the T cells may come from the graft donor. Each CDR3 is given with its conserved first and last residue. A D gene is named only where the DNA matches it firmly. Not every row has a clone size; where given, it reads once, few, many or a size class.

cdr3_aa	cdr3_nt	v_call	j_call	d_call	clone_size
CASSQDRGSDEQFF	TGCGCCAGCAGCCAAGATAGGGGAAGCGATGAGCAGTTCTTC	TRBV4-1	TRBJ2-1	.	few
CASKPPGQGTNGYTF	TGTGCCAGCAAACCGCCGGGACAGGGGACAAATGGCTACACCTTC	TRBV6-5	TRBJ1-2	TRBD1	many
CASSSGQGHEQYF	TGTGCCAGCAGTTCAGGACAGGGCCACGAGCAGTACTTC	TRBV28	TRBJ2-7	TRBD1	few
CASSPRSGSYEQYF	TGTGCCAGCAGCCCCCGTAGCGGCTCCTACGAGCAGTACTTC	TRBV14	TRBJ2-7	.	few
CASSLSGFDEQFF	TGTGCCAGCAGTTTGTCAGGCTTCGATGAGCAGTTCTTC	TRBV12-3/TRBV12-4	TRBJ2-1	.	many
CACSSRLAGGDSGANVLTF	TGTGCCTGCAGTTCGAGACTAGCGGGAGGCGACTCTGGGGCCAACGTCCTGACTTTC	TRBV2	TRBJ2-6	TRBD2	.
CASKGLDVSSYNEQFF	TGTGCCAGCAAGGGGCTCGACGTGAGCTCCTACAATGAGCAGTTCTTC	TRBV27	TRBJ2-1	.	once
CASSVPPWTGGGNEQYF	TGTGCCAGCAGTGTCCCGCCCTGGACAGGGGGCGGGAACGAGCAGTACTTC	TRBV28	TRBJ2-7	TRBD1	.
CASSLTFGGGYQETQYF	TGTGCCAGCAGCTTGACCTTTGGAGGGGGGTACCAAGAGACCCAGTACTTC	TRBV5-6	TRBJ2-5	.	.
CASGRGYTEAFF	TGTGCCAGCGGCAGGGGCTACACTGAAGCTTTCTTT	TRBV6-2/TRBV6-3	TRBJ1-1	.	.
CASKPRTGTNEKLFF	TGTGCCAGCAAGCCTCGGACAGGGACGAATGAAAAACTGTTTTTT	TRBV2	TRBJ1-4	TRBD1	.
CASSPPNREQFF	TGCGCCAGCAGCCCGCCAAACAGGGAGCAGTTCTTC	TRBV5-1	TRBJ2-1	.	many
CASSSLTLAGITTSTDTQYF	TGCGCCAGCAGCTCCCTCACACTAGCGGGCATAACTACTAGCACAGATACGCAGTATTTT	TRBV5-1	TRBJ2-3	TRBD2	few
CSAQGPVAKNIQYF	TGCAGTGCTCAGGGGCCGGTAGCCAAAAACATTCAGTACTTC	TRBV20-1	TRBJ2-4	.	.
CSVEGTDFIQETQYF	TGCAGCGTTGAGGGGACAGACTTTATCCAAGAGACCCAGTACTTC	TRBV29-1	TRBJ2-5	TRBD1	.
CSARNRGKNQPQHF	TGCAGTGCTAGAAACAGGGGCAAGAATCAGCCCCAGCATTTT	TRBV20-1	TRBJ1-5	TRBD1	many
CSASHAGVYGYTF	TGCAGTGCCTCCCATGCGGGCGTCTATGGCTACACCTTC	TRBV20-1	TRBJ1-2	.	many
CASSLALVAGEGTGELFF	TGTGCCAGCAGCTTAGCTCTAGTAGCGGGAGAGGGGACCGGGGAGCTGTTTTTT	TRBV11-2	TRBJ2-2	TRBD2	many
CASSSGTSEGEQFF	TGTGCCAGCAGCTCAGGGACTAGCGAAGGTGAGCAGTTCTTC	TRBV7-8	TRBJ2-1	TRBD2	few
CASSLTYQGPGANVLTF	TGTGCCAGCAGCTTGACTTACCAGGGACCTGGGGCCAACGTCCTGACTTTC	TRBV7-9	TRBJ2-6	.	few
CSARGTQGWETQYF	TGCAGCGCCCGCGGGACACAGGGCTGGGAGACCCAGTACTTC	TRBV29-1	TRBJ2-5	.	.
CASSHGTRNLNEQFF	TGTGCCAGCAGCCATGGGACTAGAAATCTCAATGAGCAGTTCTTC	TRBV4-2	TRBJ2-1	TRBD2	few
CASSLVRGNEQFF	TGTGCCAGCAGCTTAGTTAGGGGCAATGAGCAGTTCTTC	TRBV7-9	TRBJ2-1	.	many
CSALGQGLTEAFF	TGCAGCGCCCTGGGACAGGGACTAACTGAAGCTTTCTTT	TRBV29-1	TRBJ1-1	TRBD1	many
CASSLGDTSPQHF	TGCGCCAGCAGCTTAGGGGACACTTCGCCCCAGCATTTT	TRBV5-1	TRBJ1-5	.	.
CASSFHRPGTGGRNEKLFF	TGTGCCAGCAGTTTCCATCGTCCCGGGACAGGGGGAAGGAATGAAAAACTGTTTTTT	TRBV12-3/TRBV12-4	TRBJ1-4	TRBD1	.
CSASGTSGNNEQFF	TGCAGTGCTAGTGGGACTAGCGGCAACAATGAGCAGTTCTTC	TRBV20-1	TRBJ2-1	TRBD2	.
CASSWGLGNEQFF	TGTGCCAGCAGTTGGGGACTAGGCAATGAGCAGTTCTTC	TRBV28	TRBJ2-1	TRBD2	.
CASSQDLGDQQFF	TGTGCCAGCAGCCAAGATCTGGGGGACCAGCAGTTCTTC	TRBV4-2	TRBJ2-1	.	once
CASALFSGSYEQYF	TGTGCCAGCGCCCTATTTAGCGGCTCCTACGAGCAGTACTTC	TRBV28	TRBJ2-7	.	few
CASSLTGGRTNTEAFF	TGTGCCAGCAGTTTAACCGGGGGGCGGACGAACACTGAAGCTTTCTTT	TRBV28	TRBJ1-1	.	few
CASSLGYQETQYF	TGTGCCAGCAGCTTAGGTTACCAAGAGACCCAGTACTTC	TRBV7-2	TRBJ2-5	.	.
CASSRPGTVKETQYF	TGTGCCAGCAGCCGTCCCGGGACCGTAAAAGAGACCCAGTACTTC	TRBV3-1	TRBJ2-5	.	few
CASSQERLGTEAFF	TGCGCCAGCAGCCAAGAAAGGTTAGGGACTGAAGCTTTCTTT	TRBV4-1	TRBJ1-1	.	.
CASRALQGGNTEAFF	TGTGCCAGCAGAGCCTTACAGGGAGGTAACACTGAAGCTTTCTTT	TRBV12-3/TRBV12-4	TRBJ1-1	.	few
CASSLGRDRARNEQFF	TGTGCCAGCAGCTTAGGCCGGGACAGGGCCCGTAATGAGCAGTTCTTC	TRBV7-9	TRBJ2-1	TRBD1	.
CASSFPTTTLRSDTQYF	TGTGCCAGCAGTTTCCCAACTACGACCCTACGAAGCGATACGCAGTATTTT	TRBV12-3/TRBV12-4	TRBJ2-3	.	few
CAFSLTTGTSGSPRETQYF	TGTGCCTTCAGTTTAACTACGGGGACTAGCGGGAGCCCACGAGAGACCCAGTACTTC	TRBV10-3	TRBJ2-5	TRBD2	.
CSAGQLMNTEAFF	TGCAGTGCTGGACAGCTCATGAACACTGAAGCTTTCTTT	TRBV20-1	TRBJ1-1	.	.
CASSQDRQGSTDTQYF	TGTGCCAGCAGCCAAGATCGGCAGGGTAGCACAGATACGCAGTATTTT	TRBV4-2	TRBJ2-3	.	.
CASSYATSVYNEQFF	TGTGCCAGCAGTTACGCTACTAGCGTTTACAATGAGCAGTTCTTC	TRBV6-5	TRBJ2-1	TRBD2	few
CASSPLFTMDRSSYEQYF	TGTGCCAGCAGTCCACTATTTACCATGGACAGAAGCTCCTACGAGCAGTACTTC	TRBV28	TRBJ2-7	.	few
CASSLAGTGSYEQYF	TGTGCCAGCAGTTTAGCCGGGACAGGGTCCTACGAGCAGTACTTC	TRBV28	TRBJ2-7	TRBD1	many
CSAGGLETSTDTQYF	TGCAGTGCTGGGGGACTGGAAACTAGCACAGATACGCAGTATTTT	TRBV20-1	TRBJ2-3	.	few
CASSITGNEQYF	TGCGCCAGCAGCATAACAGGTAACGAGCAGTACTTC	TRBV5-1	TRBJ2-7	.	.